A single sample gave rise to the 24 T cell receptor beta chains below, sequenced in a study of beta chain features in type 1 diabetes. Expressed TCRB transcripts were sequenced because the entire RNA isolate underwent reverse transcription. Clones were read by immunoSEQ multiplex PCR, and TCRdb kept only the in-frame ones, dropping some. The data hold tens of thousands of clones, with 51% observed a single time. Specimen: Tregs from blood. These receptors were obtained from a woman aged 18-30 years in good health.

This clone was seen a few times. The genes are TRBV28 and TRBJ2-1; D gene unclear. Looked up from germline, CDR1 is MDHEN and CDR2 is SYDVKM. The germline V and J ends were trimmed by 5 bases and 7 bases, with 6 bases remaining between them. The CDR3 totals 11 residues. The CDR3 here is CASSRTNEQFF. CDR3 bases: TGTGCCAGCAGTAGAACTAATGAGCAGTTCTTC.

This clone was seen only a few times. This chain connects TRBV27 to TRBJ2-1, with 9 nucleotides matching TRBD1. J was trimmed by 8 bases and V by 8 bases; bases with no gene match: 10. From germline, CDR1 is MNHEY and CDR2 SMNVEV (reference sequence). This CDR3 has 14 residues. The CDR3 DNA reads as TGTGCCAGCCGACCCGAGGACAGGGGCTATGAGCAGTTCTTC. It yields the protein CASRPEDRGYEQFF.

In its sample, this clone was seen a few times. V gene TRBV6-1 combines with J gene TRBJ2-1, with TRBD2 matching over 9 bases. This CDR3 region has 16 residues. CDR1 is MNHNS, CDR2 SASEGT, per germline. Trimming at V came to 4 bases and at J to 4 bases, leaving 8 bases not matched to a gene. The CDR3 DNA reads TGTGCCAGCAGTGGTAATAGCGGGAGTTTTTACAATGAGCAGTTCTTC. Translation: CASSGNSGSFYNEQFF.

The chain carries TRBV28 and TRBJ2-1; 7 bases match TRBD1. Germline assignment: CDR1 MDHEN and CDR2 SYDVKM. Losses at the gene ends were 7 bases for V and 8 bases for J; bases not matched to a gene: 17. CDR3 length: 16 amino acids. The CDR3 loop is CASTTLIPGQRDEQFF. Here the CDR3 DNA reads TGTGCCAGCACTACCCTAATCCCGGGACAGAGGGATGAGCAGTTCTTC.

CDR3 protein: CASSLARSSRTYEQYF. The CDR3 coding sequence is TGTGCCAGCAGCCTTGCCCGGAGTAGCCGAACCTACGAGCAGTACTTC. The J gene is TRBJ2-7, the V gene TRBV7-7; unclear D gene. Trimming shortened V by 5 bases and J by 2 bases, and 19 bases separated the two germline ends. Germline V gene sequence: CDR1 SSHAT, CDR2 FNYEAQ (reference sequence). The CDR3 extends over 16 amino acids.

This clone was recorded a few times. CDR3 in amino acids: CASSLARGNGYTF. The DNA for the CDR3 is TGTGCCAGCAGCTTAGCGCGGGGGAATGGCTACACCTTC. J is TRBJ1-2 and V is TRBV13; possibly TRBD1 for D (5 bases). The CDR3 extends over 13 amino acids. V gave up 1 base and J gave up 6 bases, with 9 bases separating them. Looked up from germline, CDR1 is PRHDT and CDR2 is FYEKMQ (reference sequence). The variable domain in full, with the rest retrieved from reference TRBV13 and TRBJ1-2, is AAGVIQSPRHLIKEKRETATLKCYPIPRHDTVYWYQQGPGQDPQFLISFYEKMQSDKGSIPDRFSAQQFSDYHSELNMSSLELGDSALYFCASSLARGNGYTFGSGTRLTVV.

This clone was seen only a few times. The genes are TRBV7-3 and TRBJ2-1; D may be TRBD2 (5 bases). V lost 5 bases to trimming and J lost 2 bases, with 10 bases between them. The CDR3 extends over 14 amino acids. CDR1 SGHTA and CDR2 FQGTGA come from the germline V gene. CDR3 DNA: TGTGCCAGCAGCCCGACCGGGGCCTACAATGAGCAGTTCTTC. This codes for CASSPTGAYNEQFF. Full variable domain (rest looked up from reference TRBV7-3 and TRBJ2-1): GAGVSQTPSNKVTEKGKYVELRCDPISGHTALYWYRQSLGQGPEFLIYFQGTGAADDSGLPNDRFFAVRPEGSVSTLKIQRTERGDSAVYLCASSPTGAYNEQFFGPGTRLTVL.

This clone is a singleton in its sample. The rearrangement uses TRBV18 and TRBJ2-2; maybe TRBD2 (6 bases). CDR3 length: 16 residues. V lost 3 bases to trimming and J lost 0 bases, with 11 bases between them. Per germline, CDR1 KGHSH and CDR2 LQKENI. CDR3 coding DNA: TGTGCCAGCTCACCGATGGGAGGCGCGAACACCGGGGAGCTGTTTTTT. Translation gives CASSPMGGANTGELFF.

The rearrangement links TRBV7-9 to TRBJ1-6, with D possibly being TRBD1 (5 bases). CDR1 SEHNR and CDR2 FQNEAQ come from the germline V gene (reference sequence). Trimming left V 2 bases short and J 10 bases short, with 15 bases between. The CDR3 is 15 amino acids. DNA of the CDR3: TGTGCCAGCAGCTTAATGGCAGGGAGGCAGTCACCCCTCCACTTT. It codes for CASSLMAGRQSPLHF.

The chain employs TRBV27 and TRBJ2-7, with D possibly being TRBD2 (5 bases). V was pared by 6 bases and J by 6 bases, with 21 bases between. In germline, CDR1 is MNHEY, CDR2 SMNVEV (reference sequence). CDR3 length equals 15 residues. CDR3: CASSWDGRNWGEQYF. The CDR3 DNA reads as TGTGCCAGCAGCTGGGATGGGAGAAATTGGGGCGAGCAGTACTTC.

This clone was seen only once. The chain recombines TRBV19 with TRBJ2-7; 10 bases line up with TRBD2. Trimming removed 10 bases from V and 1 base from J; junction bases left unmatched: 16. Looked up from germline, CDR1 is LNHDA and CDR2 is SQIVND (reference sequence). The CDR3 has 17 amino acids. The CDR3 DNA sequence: TGTGCCAAGTGTCGGAGACTAGCGGGCCTAGGATCCTACGAGCAGTACTTC. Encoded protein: CAKCRRLAGLGSYEQYF.

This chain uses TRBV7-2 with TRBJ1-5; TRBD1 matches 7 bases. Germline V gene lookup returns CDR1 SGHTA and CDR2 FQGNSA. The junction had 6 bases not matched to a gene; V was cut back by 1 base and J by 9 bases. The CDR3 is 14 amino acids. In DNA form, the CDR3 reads TGTGCCAGCAGCTTAGTTACAGGGGAGAGGCCCCAGCATTTT. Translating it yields CASSLVTGERPQHF.

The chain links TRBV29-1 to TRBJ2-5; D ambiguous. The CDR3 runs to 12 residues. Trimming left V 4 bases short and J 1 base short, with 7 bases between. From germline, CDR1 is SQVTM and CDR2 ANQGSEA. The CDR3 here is CSVVLRQETQYF. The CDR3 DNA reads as TGCAGCGTTGTATTGCGCCAAGAGACCCAGTACTTC.

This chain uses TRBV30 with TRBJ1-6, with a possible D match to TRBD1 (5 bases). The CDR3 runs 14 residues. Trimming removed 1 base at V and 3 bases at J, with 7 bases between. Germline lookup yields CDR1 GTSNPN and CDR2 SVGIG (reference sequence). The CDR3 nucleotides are TGTGCCTGGAGTGGGGGCTACTATAATTCACCCCTCCACTTT. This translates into CAWSGGYYNSPLHF.

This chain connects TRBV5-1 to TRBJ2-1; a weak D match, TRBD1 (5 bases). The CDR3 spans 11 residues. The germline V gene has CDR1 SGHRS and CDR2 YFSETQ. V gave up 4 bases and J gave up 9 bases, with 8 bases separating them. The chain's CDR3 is CASSMDTEQFF. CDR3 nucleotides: TGCGCCAGCAGCATGGACACTGAGCAGTTCTTC.

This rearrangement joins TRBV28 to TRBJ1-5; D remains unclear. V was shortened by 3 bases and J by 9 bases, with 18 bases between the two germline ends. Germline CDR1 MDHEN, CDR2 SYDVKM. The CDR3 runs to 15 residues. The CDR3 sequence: CASSFVRAGGWPQHF. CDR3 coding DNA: TGTGCCAGCAGTTTTGTTAGGGCGGGTGGTTGGCCCCAGCATTTT.

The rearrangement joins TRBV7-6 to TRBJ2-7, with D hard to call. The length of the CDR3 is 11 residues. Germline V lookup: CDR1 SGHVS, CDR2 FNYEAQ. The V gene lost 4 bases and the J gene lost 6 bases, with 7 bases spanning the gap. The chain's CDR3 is CASSSTTEQYF. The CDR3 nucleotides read TGTGCCAGCAGCTCAACTACCGAGCAGTACTTC.

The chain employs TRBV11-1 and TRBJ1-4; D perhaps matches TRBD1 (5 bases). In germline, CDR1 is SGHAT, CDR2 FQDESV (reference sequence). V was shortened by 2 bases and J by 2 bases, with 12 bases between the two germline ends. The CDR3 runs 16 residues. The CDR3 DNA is TGTGCCAGCAGCTTAACCGAGACAGCCACTAATGAAAAACTGTTTTTT. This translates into CASSLTETATNEKLFF.

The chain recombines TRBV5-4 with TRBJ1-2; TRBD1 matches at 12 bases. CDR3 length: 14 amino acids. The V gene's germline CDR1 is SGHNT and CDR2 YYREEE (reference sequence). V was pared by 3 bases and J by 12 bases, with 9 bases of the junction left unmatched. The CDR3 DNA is TGTGCCAGCAGCTCGGGGGGACAGGGGGCGTTTAACACCTTC. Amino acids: CASSSGGQGAFNTF.

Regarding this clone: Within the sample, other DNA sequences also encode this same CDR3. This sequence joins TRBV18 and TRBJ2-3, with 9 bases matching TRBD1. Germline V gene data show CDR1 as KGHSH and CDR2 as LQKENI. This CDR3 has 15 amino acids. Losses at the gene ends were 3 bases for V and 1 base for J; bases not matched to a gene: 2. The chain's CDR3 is CASSPNRGRTDTQYF. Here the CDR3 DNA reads TGTGCCAGCTCACCGAACAGGGGGCGCACAGATACGCAGTATTTT. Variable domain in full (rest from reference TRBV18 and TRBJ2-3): NAGVMQNPRHLVRRRGQEARLRCSPMKGHSHVYWYRQLPEEGLKFMVYLQKENIIDESGMPKERFSAEFPKEGPSILRIQQVVRGDSAAYFCASSPNRGRTDTQYFGPGTRLTVL.

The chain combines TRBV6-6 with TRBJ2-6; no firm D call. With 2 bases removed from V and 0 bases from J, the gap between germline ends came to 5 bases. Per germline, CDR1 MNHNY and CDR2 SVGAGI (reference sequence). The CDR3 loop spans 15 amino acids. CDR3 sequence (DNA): TGTGCCAGCAGTTACCGCAGCTCTGGGGCCAACGTCCTGACTTTC. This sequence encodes CASSYRSSGANVLTF.

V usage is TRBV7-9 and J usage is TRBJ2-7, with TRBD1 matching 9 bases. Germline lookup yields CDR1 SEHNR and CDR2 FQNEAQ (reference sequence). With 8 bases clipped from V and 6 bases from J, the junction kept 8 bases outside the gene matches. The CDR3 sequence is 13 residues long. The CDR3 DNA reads TGTGCCAGCGGAGGGACAGGGACATCCGAGCAGTACTTC. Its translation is CASGGTGTSEQYF.

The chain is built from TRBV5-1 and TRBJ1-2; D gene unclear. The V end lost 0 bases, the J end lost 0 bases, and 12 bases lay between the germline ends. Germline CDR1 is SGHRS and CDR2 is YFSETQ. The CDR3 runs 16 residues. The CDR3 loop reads CASSLDGEPANYGYTF. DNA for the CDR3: TGCGCCAGCAGCTTGGACGGAGAGCCTGCTAACTATGGCTACACCTTC.

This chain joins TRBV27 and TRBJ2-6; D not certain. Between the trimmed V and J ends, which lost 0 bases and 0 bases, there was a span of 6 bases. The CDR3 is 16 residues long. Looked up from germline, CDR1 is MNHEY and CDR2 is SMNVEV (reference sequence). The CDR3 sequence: CASSLSLNSGANVLTF. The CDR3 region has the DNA TGTGCCAGCAGTTTATCCCTTAACTCTGGGGCCAACGTCCTGACTTTC.